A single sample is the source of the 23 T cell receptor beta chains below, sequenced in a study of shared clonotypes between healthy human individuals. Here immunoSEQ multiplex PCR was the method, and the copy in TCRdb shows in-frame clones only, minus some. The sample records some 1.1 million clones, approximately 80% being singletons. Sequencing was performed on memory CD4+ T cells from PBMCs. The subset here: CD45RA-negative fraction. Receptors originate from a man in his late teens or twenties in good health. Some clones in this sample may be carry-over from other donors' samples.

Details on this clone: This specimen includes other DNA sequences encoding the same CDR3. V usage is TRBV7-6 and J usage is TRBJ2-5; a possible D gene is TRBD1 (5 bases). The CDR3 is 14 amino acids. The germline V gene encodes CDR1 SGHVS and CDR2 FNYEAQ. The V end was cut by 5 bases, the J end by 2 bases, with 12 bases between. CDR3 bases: TGTGCCAGCAGCGTATTCCAGGGTCAAGAGACCCAGTACTTC. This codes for CASSVFQGQETQYF.

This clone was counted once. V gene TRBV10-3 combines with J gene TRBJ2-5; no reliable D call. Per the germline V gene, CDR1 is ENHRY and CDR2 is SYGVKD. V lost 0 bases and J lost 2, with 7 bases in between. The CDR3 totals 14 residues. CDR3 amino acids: CAISESGSQETQYF. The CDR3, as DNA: TGTGCCATCAGTGAGTCCGGCAGTCAAGAGACCCAGTACTTC.

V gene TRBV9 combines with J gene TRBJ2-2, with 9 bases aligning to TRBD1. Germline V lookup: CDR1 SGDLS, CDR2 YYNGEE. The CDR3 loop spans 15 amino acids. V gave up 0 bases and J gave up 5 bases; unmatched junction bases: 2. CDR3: CASSVGDRVTGELFF. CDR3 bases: TGTGCCAGCAGCGTAGGGGACAGGGTTACCGGGGAGCTGTTTTTT. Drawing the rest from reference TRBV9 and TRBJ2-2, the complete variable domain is DSGVTQTPKHLITATGQRVTLRCSPRSGDLSVYWYQQSLDQGLQFLIQYYNGEERAKGNILERFSAQQFPDLHSELNLSSLELGDSALYFCASSVGDRVTGELFFGEGSRLTVL.

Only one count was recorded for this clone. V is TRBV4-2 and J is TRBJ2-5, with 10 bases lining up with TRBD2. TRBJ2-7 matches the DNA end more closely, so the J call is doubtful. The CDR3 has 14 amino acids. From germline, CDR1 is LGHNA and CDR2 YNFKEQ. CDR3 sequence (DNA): TGTGCCAGCAGCCACTCCGGGACTAGCGACGAGCAGTACTTC. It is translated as CASSHSGTSDEQYF.

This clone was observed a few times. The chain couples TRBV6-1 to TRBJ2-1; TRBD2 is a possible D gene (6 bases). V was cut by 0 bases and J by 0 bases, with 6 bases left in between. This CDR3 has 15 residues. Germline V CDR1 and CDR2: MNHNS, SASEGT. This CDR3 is CASSEASGSYNEQFF. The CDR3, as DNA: TGTGCCAGCAGTGAAGCTAGCGGCTCCTACAATGAGCAGTTCTTC.

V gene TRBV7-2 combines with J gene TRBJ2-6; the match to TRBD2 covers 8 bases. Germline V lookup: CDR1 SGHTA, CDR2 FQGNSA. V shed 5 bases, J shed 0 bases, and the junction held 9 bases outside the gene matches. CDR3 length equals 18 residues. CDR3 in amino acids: CASSPTGGLSSGANVLTF. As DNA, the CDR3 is TGTGCCAGCAGCCCTACGGGGGGGCTCAGCTCTGGGGCCAACGTCCTGACTTTC. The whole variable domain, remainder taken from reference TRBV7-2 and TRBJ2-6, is GAGVSQSPSNKVTEKGKDVELRCDPISGHTALYWYRQSLGQGLEFLIYFQGNSAPDKSGLPSDRFSAERTGGSVSTLTIQRTQQEDSAVYLCASSPTGGLSSGANVLTFGAGSRLTVL.

CDR3 nucleotide sequence: TGTGCCACCAGCAGACAAAGGCTTGCAACTAATGAAAAACTGTTTTTT. The encoded protein is CATSRQRLATNEKLFF. The genes are TRBV15 and TRBJ1-4, with D unresolved. Germline assignment: CDR1 LNHNV and CDR2 YYDKDF (reference sequence). CDR3 length equals 16 residues. V was pared by 2 bases and J by 0 bases, with 10 bases between.

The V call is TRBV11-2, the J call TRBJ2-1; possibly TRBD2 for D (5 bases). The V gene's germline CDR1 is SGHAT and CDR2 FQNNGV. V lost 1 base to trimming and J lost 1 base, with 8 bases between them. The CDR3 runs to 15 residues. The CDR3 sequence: CASSLGGVSYNEQFF. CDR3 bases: TGTGCCAGCAGCTTAGGGGGAGTTTCCTACAATGAGCAGTTCTTC.

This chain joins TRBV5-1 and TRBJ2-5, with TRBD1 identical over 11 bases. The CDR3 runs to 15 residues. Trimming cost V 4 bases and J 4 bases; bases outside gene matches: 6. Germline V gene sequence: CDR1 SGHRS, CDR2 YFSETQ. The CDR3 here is CASSITDRGRETQYF. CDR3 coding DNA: TGCGCCAGCAGCATAACGGACAGGGGGCGAGAGACCCAGTACTTC.

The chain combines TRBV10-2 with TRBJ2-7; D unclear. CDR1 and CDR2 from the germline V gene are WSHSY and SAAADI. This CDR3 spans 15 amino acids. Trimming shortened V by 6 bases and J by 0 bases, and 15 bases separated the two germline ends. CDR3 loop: CASRTTAGSSYEQYF. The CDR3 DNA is TGCGCCAGCAGAACAACCGCCGGCAGCTCCTACGAGCAGTACTTC.

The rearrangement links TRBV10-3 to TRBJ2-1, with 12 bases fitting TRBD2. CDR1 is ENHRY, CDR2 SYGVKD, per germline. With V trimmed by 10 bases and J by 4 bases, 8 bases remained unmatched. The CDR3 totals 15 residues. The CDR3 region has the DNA TGTGCCACCCACTCGACTAGCGGGAGTTACAATGAGCAGTTCTTC. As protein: CATHSTSGSYNEQFF.

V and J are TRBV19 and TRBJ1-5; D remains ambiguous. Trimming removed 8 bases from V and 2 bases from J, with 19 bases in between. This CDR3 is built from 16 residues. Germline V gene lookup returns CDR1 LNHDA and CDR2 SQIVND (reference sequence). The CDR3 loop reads CASEKQSTGGNQPQHF. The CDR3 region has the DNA TGTGCCAGTGAGAAGCAGTCTACTGGGGGCAATCAGCCCCAGCATTTT. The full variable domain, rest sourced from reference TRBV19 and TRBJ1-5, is DGGITQSPKYLFRKEGQNVTLSCEQNLNHDAMYWYRQDPGQGLRLIYYSQIVNDFQKGDIAEGYSVSREKKESFPLTVTSAQKNPTAFYLCASEKQSTGGNQPQHFGDGTRLSIL.

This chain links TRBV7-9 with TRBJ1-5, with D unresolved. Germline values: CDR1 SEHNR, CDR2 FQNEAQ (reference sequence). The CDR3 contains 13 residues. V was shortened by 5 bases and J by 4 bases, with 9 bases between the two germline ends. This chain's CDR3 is CASSQQLNQPQHF. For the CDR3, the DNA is TGTGCCAGCAGCCAACAGTTAAATCAGCCCCAGCATTTT. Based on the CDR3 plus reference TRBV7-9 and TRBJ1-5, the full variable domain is DTGVSQNPRHKITKRGQNVTFRCDPISEHNRLYWYRQTLGQGPEFLTYFQNEAQLEKSRLLSDRFSAERPKGSFSTLEIQRTEQGDSAMYLCASSQQLNQPQHFGDGTRLSIL.

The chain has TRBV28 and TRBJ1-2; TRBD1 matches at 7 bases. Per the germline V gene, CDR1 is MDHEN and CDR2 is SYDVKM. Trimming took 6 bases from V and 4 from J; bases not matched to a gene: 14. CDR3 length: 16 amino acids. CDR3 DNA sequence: TGTGCCAGCAGCCTCGTAGCCAGGGGGGTCACCTATGGCTACACCTTC. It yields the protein CASSLVARGVTYGYTF.

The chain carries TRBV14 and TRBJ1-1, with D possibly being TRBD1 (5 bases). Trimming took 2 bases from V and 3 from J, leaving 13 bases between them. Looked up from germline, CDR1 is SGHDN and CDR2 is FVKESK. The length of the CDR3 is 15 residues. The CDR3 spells CASSQKLGRDTEAFF. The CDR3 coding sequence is TGTGCCAGCAGCCAAAAATTGGGCAGGGACACTGAAGCTTTCTTT.

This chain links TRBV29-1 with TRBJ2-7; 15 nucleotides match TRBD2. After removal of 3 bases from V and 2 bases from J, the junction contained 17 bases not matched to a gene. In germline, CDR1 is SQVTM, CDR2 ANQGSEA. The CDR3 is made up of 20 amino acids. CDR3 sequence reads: CSVEVYVIGTSGRFPYEQYF. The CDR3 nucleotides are TGCAGCGTTGAGGTCTACGTTATCGGGACTAGCGGGAGGTTCCCCTACGAGCAGTACTTC.

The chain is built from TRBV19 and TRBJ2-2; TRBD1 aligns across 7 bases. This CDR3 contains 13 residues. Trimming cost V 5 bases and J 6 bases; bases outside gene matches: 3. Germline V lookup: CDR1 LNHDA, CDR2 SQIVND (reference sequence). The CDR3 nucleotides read TGTGCCAGTAGTGAACAGGGGCCCGGGGAGCTGTTTTTT. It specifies CASSEQGPGELFF.

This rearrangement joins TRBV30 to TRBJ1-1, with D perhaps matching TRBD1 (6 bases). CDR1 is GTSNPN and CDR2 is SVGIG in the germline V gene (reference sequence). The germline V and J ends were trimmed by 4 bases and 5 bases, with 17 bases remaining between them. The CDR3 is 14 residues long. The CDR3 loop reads CAWIGWGRGTEAFF. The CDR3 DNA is TGTGCCTGGATTGGATGGGGGCGTGGGACTGAAGCTTTCTTT.

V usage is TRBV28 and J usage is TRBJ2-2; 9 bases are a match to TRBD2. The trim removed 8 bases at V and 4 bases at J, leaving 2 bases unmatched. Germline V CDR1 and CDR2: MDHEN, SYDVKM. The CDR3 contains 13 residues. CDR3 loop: CASETSGTGELFF. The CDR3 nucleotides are TGTGCCAGCGAGACTAGCGGCACCGGGGAGCTGTTTTTT.

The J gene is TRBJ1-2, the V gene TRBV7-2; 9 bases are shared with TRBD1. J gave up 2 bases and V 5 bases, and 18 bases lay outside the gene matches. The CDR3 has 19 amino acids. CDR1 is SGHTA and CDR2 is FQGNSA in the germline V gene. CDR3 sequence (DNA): TGTGCCAGCAGCCGATACCCCACCGCCGGGACAGGGCGAAACTATGGCTACACCTTC. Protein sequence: CASSRYPTAGTGRNYGYTF.

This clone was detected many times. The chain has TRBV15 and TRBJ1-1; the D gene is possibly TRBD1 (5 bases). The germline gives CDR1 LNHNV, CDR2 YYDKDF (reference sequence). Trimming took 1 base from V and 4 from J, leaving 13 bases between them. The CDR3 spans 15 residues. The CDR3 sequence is CATSRVDWGPTEAFF. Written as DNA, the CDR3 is TGTGCCACCAGCAGAGTGGATTGGGGCCCCACTGAAGCTTTCTTT.

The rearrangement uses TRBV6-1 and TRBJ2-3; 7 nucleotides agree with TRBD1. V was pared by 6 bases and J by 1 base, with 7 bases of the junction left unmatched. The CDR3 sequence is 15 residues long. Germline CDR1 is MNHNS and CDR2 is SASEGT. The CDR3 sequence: CASRQGKLGTDTQYF. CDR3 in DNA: TGTGCCAGCAGACAGGGGAAATTGGGCACAGATACGCAGTATTTT.

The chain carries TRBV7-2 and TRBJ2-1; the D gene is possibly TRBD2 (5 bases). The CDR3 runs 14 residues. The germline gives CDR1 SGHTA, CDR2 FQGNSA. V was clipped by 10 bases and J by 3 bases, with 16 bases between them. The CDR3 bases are TGTGCCACCCTGGGAGAGGCGCTCTACAATGAGCAGTTCTTC. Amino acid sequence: CATLGEALYNEQFF.